Below, 25 T cell receptor beta chains from the same sample are listed, as sequenced in a study of naive and memory T cell subsets. Both TRBC1 and TRBC2 were covered by a beta constant-region primer of two equimolar oligonucleotides. TCRdb called the UMI-ligation and nested PCR reads again in MiXCR, with one record for every CDR3 protein. The sample has 120,000 to 150,000 distinct CDR3 sequences; approximately 15% are singletons. The specimen sequenced was naive CD4+ T cells from blood. The source of these receptors is a human donor in good health.

V usage is TRBV25-1 and J usage is TRBJ2-2; no reliable D call. The CDR3 extends over 15 amino acids. Germline V CDR1 and CDR2: MGHDK, SYGVNS. Trimming took 5 bases from V and 0 from J, leaving 10 bases between them. The CDR3 region has the DNA TGTGCCAGCAGTAGTAAGGGATCGAACACCGGGGAGCTGTTTTTT. This encodes CASSSKGSNTGELFF.

This clonotype appeared many times. This chain links TRBV29-1 with TRBJ2-4, with unresolved D. The CDR3 is made up of 10 amino acids. Per the germline V gene, CDR1 is SQVTM and CDR2 is ANQGSEA. Trimming cost V 6 bases and J 5 bases, with 5 bases left between them. CDR3 DNA sequence: TGCAGCGTCAGAGAAAACATTCAGTACTTC. Residues: CSVRENIQYF.

This chain connects TRBV5-1 to TRBJ2-1, with TRBD2 matching over 9 bases. Per germline, CDR1 SGHRS and CDR2 YFSETQ. Unmatched junction bases numbered 6, after V lost 0 bases and J lost 5 bases. The CDR3 consists of 16 residues. The CDR3 region is CASSLASIAGDNEQFF. In DNA, the CDR3 is TGCGCCAGCAGCTTGGCCAGTATAGCGGGAGACAATGAGCAGTTCTTC.

This rearrangement joins TRBV5-1 to TRBJ2-1; D not certain. The CDR3 has 16 amino acids. Germline CDR1 and CDR2: SGHRS and YFSETQ. V lost 1 base and J lost 0, with 11 bases in between. The CDR3 is CASSLNGDISYNEQFF. In DNA, the CDR3 is TGCGCCAGCAGCTTGAACGGAGACATCTCCTACAATGAGCAGTTCTTC.

This clonotype was picked up a small number of times. This chain uses TRBV6-5 with TRBJ2-1; no reliable D call. V lost 6 bases and J 4 bases, leaving 10 bases between the germline ends. Per germline, CDR1 MNHEY and CDR2 SVGAGI. This CDR3 has 13 amino acids. The DNA of the CDR3 is TGTGCCAGCAGGCACGACAAGTACAATGAGCAGTTCTTC. Its translation: CASRHDKYNEQFF.

This clonotype was observed a single time. This sequence joins TRBV5-1 and TRBJ2-3; TRBD2 is a possible D gene (6 bases). The CDR3 has 14 amino acids. Germline CDR1 is SGHRS and CDR2 is YFSETQ. Trimming cost V 4 bases and J 4 bases, with 13 bases left between them. In DNA, the CDR3 is TGCGCCAGCAGCACGGACGGAGGGCCAGATACGCAGTATTTT. It yields the protein CASSTDGGPDTQYF.

This clonotype has a handful of counts. The chain links TRBV7-9 to TRBJ2-5; TRBD2 matches 14 bases. Looked up from germline, CDR1 is SEHNR and CDR2 is FQNEAQ (reference sequence). This CDR3 is built from 15 residues. The V gene end was trimmed by 5 bases and the J gene end by 5 bases; junction bases not matched to a gene: 4. CDR3 sequence: CASSRGLAGAETQYF. The CDR3 DNA reads as TGTGCCAGCAGCCGGGGACTAGCGGGAGCCGAGACCCAGTACTTC.

The chain employs TRBV6-2 or TRBV6-3 and TRBJ2-7; 8 nucleotides match TRBD2. Unmatched junction bases numbered 8, after V lost 1 base and J lost 6 bases. This CDR3 contains 15 residues. Germline CDR1 reads MNHEY; CDR2 reads SVGEGT. CDR3 amino acids: CASSYYGRVSPEQYF. CDR3 nucleotide sequence: TGTGCCAGCAGTTACTACGGGAGGGTTTCACCCGAGCAGTACTTC.

This rearrangement joins TRBV19 to TRBJ1-1, with TRBD1 matching over 7 bases. After removal of 5 bases from V and 8 bases from J, the junction contained 8 bases not matched to a gene. The CDR3 loop spans 13 amino acids. CDR1 is LNHDA, CDR2 SQIVND, per germline (reference sequence). CDR3 protein: CASSHRGTEEAFF. In DNA, the CDR3 is TGTGCCAGTAGTCATCGGGGGACAGAAGAAGCTTTCTTT.

V usage is TRBV19 and J usage is TRBJ2-3, with D perhaps matching TRBD1 (5 bases). V was shortened by 8 bases and J by 0 bases, with 9 bases between the two germline ends. Germline V gene lookup returns CDR1 LNHDA and CDR2 SQIVND (reference sequence). CDR3 length equals 13 residues. CDR3 sequence: CASQGASTDTQYF. CDR3 DNA sequence: TGTGCCAGTCAAGGGGCTAGCACAGATACGCAGTATTTT.

This clonotype has a handful of counts. The chain recombines TRBV12-3 or TRBV12-4 with TRBJ2-1; D perhaps matches TRBD2 (5 bases). This CDR3 contains 15 residues. Trimming took 3 bases from V and 0 from J, leaving 9 bases between them. CDR3 sequence (DNA): TGTGCCAGCAGTTTCGAGCGGAGCTCCTACAATGAGCAGTTCTTC. As protein: CASSFERSSYNEQFF.

This chain connects TRBV7-9 to TRBJ1-1; maybe TRBD1 (6 bases). This CDR3 is 14 amino acids long. V lost 3 bases and J lost 4, with 12 bases in between. Germline V gene lookup returns CDR1 SEHNR and CDR2 FQNEAQ (reference sequence). The CDR3 reads CASSLQGSVTEAFF. In DNA form, the CDR3 reads TGTGCCAGCAGCTTGCAGGGGAGCGTCACTGAAGCTTTCTTT.

The J gene is TRBJ2-3, the V gene TRBV7-2; the match to TRBD2 covers 12 bases. Trimming cost V 0 bases and J 3 bases; bases outside gene matches: 1. Per germline, CDR1 SGHTA and CDR2 FQGNSA. CDR3 length equals 16 residues. The CDR3 sequence: CASSLAGTSGTDTQYF. The CDR3, as DNA: TGTGCCAGCAGCTTAGCTGGGACTAGCGGGACAGATACGCAGTATTTT.

This rearrangement joins TRBV7-6 to TRBJ2-7, with 11 bases matching TRBD1. Germline CDR1 is SGHVS and CDR2 is FNYEAQ. This CDR3 is built from 17 residues. V dropped 2 bases and J dropped 2; count of bases not matched to a gene: 8. CDR3: CASSLMGQGVPTYEQYF. CDR3 bases: TGTGCCAGCAGCTTAATGGGACAGGGGGTACCCACCTACGAGCAGTACTTC. Drawing the rest from reference TRBV7-6 and TRBJ2-7, the complete variable domain is GAGVSQSPRYKVTKRGQDVALRCDPISGHVSLYWYRQALGQGPEFLTYFNYEAQQDKSGLPNDRFSAERPEGSISTLTIQRTEQRDSAMYRCASSLMGQGVPTYEQYFGPGTRLTVT.

This chain joins TRBV5-1 and TRBJ2-7, with 8 bases matching TRBD1. Per the germline V gene, CDR1 is SGHRS and CDR2 is YFSETQ. Trimming at V came to 4 bases and at J to 2 bases, leaving 5 bases not matched to a gene. The CDR3 sequence is 14 residues long. The CDR3 bases are TGCGCCAGCAGCGGCGGACAGGGAGCCTACGAGCAGTACTTC. Protein sequence: CASSGGQGAYEQYF.

The gene calls are TRBV28 and TRBJ1-5, with D tentatively TRBD1 (5 bases). The germline V gene encodes CDR1 MDHEN and CDR2 SYDVKM. This CDR3 contains 14 residues. V lost 2 bases to trimming and J lost 7 bases, with 12 bases between them. CDR3 sequence reads: CASSLGAARQPQHF. Written as DNA, the CDR3 is TGTGCCAGCAGTTTAGGGGCAGCGAGACAGCCCCAGCATTTT.

This clonotype was detected only a few times. The rearrangement links TRBV20-1 to TRBJ1-2, with 7 bases matching TRBD1. The germline gives CDR1 DFQATT, CDR2 SNEGSKA (reference sequence). The V and J ends lost 0 bases and 8 bases, in that order; junction bases with no gene match: 12. The CDR3 is 15 amino acids. For the CDR3, the DNA is TGCAGTGCTAGAGAAACAGGGGAAGAAACTATGGGCTACACCTTC. Translating gives CSARETGEETMGYTF.

This clonotype was picked up a small number of times. The chain carries TRBV27 and TRBJ2-5; D is unresolved. V lost 8 bases and J lost 5, with 15 bases in between. The CDR3 consists of 13 residues. The V gene's germline CDR1 is MNHEY and CDR2 SMNVEV (reference sequence). CDR3 loop: CASARSDPETQYF. The DNA for the CDR3 is TGTGCCAGCGCAAGGTCAGATCCGGAGACCCAGTACTTC.

The chain employs TRBV12-3 or TRBV12-4 and TRBJ2-7, with D tentatively TRBD2 (5 bases). The CDR3 runs to 15 residues. V was cut by 3 bases and J by 1 base, with 13 bases left in between. CDR3 in amino acids: CASSFEFRGSYEQYF. The CDR3 DNA is TGTGCCAGCAGTTTCGAGTTTAGAGGGTCCTACGAGCAGTACTTC.

The chain is built from TRBV6-2 or TRBV6-3 and TRBJ2-1; 16 bases match TRBD2. The better agreement between TRBJ2-7 and the DNA end casts doubt on the J call. Germline CDR1 MNHEY, CDR2 SVGEGT. The CDR3 sequence is 17 residues long. CDR3 nucleotide sequence: TGTGCCAGCGTCGGGACTAGCGGGAGGGCCCTCTACAATGAGCAGTACTTC. Protein: CASVGTSGRALYNEQYF.

This rearrangement joins TRBV14 to TRBJ2-4; maybe TRBD1 (5 bases). CDR1 and CDR2 from the germline V gene are SGHDN and FVKESK. The germline V and J ends were trimmed by 0 bases and 7 bases, with 10 bases remaining between them. This CDR3 comprises 14 residues. For the CDR3, the DNA is TGTGCCAGCAGCCAAGATAGGACATATAACATTCAGTACTTC. Encoded protein: CASSQDRTYNIQYF.

This clonotype has a handful of counts. The CDR3 DNA reads as TGTGCCAGCAGAAGACAGGGGGCGCGGCAGGGCTACACCTTC. Its protein is CASRRQGARQGYTF. This chain connects TRBV6-1 to TRBJ1-2; 10 bases line up with TRBD1. The length of the CDR3 is 14 residues. V lost 6 bases, J lost 8 bases, and 9 bases stayed unmatched. The germline V gene encodes CDR1 MNHNS and CDR2 SASEGT.

The V call is TRBV12-3 or TRBV12-4, the J call TRBJ2-7; 9 positions agree with TRBD1. J lost 4 bases, V lost 5 bases, and 6 bases had no gene match. This CDR3 region has 14 residues. CDR3 bases: TGTGCCAGCAGTCTTCACAGGGGGCCTTACGAGCAGTACTTC. Protein: CASSLHRGPYEQYF.

This clonotype was found a few times. The V call is TRBV7-9, the J call TRBJ2-6; no reliable D call. Germline V lookup: CDR1 SEHNR, CDR2 FQNEAQ (reference sequence). The CDR3 length is 15 residues. Deletions cut 2 bases from V and 0 bases from J, with 5 bases between. CDR3 nucleotides: TGTGCCAGCAGCTTATACCCCTCTGGGGCCAACGTCCTGACTTTC. This gives the protein CASSLYPSGANVLTF.

The V call is TRBV7-2, the J call TRBJ1-5; possible D gene TRBD1, 5 bases. Trimming removed 5 bases at V and 5 bases at J, with 13 bases between. Germline CDR1 and CDR2: SGHTA and FQGNSA. The CDR3 is 14 amino acids. CDR3 sequence: CASSERGGDQPQHF. The CDR3, as DNA: TGTGCCAGCAGCGAACGGGGCGGGGATCAGCCCCAGCATTTT.